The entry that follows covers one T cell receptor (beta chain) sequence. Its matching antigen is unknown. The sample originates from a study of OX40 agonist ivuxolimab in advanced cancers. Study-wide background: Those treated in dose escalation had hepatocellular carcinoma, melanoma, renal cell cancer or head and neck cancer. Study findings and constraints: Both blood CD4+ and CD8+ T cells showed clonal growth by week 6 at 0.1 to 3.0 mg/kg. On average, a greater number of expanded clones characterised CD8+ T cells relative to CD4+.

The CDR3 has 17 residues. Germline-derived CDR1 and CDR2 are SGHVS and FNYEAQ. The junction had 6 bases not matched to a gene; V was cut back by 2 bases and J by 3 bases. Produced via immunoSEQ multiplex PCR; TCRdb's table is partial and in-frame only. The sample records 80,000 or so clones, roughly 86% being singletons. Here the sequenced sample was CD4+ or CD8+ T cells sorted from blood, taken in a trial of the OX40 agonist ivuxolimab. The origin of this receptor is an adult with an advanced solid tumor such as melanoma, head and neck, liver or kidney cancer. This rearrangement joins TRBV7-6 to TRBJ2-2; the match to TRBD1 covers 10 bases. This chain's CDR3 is CASSLILGTGDTGELFF. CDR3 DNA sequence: TGTGCCAGCAGCTTAATCTTGGGGACAGGGGACACCGGGGAGCTGTTTTTT.